These 3 T cell receptor beta chains came from one sample sequenced in a study. Each CDR3 protein is one row after TCRdb ran MiXCR on the 5' RACE reads. Of 62,000 or so distinct CDR3 sequences listed, approximately 23% are singletons. Sequenced material: memory CD4+ T cells sorted from a lymph node. Subset reported: memory CD4+ T cells, CD4+CD45RO+CD25-. The source is a female donor with breast cancer.

The V and J genes are TRBV5-1 and TRBJ2-1; 8 bases are shared with TRBD2. The germline V gene encodes CDR1 SGHRS and CDR2 YFSETQ. V was clipped by 2 bases and J by 9 bases; unmatched bases: 16. This CDR3 contains 17 residues. The CDR3 bases are TGCGCCAGCAGCTTATCAACCGGGACTAGTGGGGGAGGTGAGCAGTTCTTC. This codes for CASSLSTGTSGGGEQFF. Based on the CDR3 plus reference TRBV5-1 and TRBJ2-1, the full variable domain is KAGVTQTPRYLIKTRGQQVTLSCSPISGHRSVSWYQQTPGQGLQFLFEYFSETQRNKGNFPGRFSGRQFSNSRSEMNVSTLELGDSALYLCASSLSTGTSGGGEQFFGPGTRLTVL.

In its sample, this clonotype was seen a few times. This sequence joins TRBV20-1 and TRBJ2-3; the D is unclear. Germline assignment: CDR1 DFQATT and CDR2 SNEGSKA (reference sequence). CDR3 length: 15 amino acids. V dropped 6 bases and J dropped 0 bases, with 16 bases sitting between them. In DNA form, the CDR3 reads TGCAGTGCGAGTAATAAGTTTGAGAGCACAGATACGCAGTATTTT. Protein product: CSASNKFESTDTQYF.

The chain couples TRBV24-1 to TRBJ2-1, with D unresolved. Germline V gives CDR1 KGHDR, CDR2 SFDVKD. V lost 3 bases and J 3 bases, leaving 5 bases between the germline ends. CDR3 length equals 13 residues. The CDR3 is CATSDPGYNEQFF. CDR3 DNA: TGTGCCACCAGTGATCCAGGCTACAATGAGCAGTTCTTC.